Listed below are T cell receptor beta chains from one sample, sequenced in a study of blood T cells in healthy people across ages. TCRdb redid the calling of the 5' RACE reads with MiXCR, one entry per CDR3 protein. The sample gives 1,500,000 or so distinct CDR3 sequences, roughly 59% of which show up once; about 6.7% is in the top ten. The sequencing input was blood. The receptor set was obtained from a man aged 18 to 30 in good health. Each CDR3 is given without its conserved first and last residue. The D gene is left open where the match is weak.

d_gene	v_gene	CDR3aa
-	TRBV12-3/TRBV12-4	ASRGLLIGGFQETQY
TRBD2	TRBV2	ASRRLADGSYNEQF
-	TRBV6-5	ASSRLTGSYGYT
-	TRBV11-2	ASSRGGGEQY
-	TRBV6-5	ASSYGAPSHNEQF
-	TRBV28	ASSPGHHEQY
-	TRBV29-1	RTEGDHNEQF
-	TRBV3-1	ASSQVGGPTDTQY
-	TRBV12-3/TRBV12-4	ASSLGGGSYREQF
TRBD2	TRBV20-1	SGTAGIADTQY
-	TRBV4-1	ASSQESISTDTQY
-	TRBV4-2	ASSQRAGTFTEAF
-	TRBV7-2	ASSLLAGVPYEQY
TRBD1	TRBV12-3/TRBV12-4	ASSFQGAQGYGYT
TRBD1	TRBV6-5	ASSFQGQGEGEKLF
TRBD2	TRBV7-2	ASSSPSGPTGETQY
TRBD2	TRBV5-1	ASRPPGLAANEQF
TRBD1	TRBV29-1	SAAGTGGEQY
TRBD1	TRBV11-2	ASSPVPGQGSGNSPLH
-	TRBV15	ATSRGDNPRETQY
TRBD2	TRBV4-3	ASSARWTSGGSFRRETQY
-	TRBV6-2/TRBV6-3	ASSYYGDTQY
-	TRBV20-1	SARDTRDRAYEQY
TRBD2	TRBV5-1	ASSFPGLAGVQGNEQF
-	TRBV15	ATSTRTEAF
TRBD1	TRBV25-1	ASSESGQGFTTNEKLF
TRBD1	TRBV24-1	ATSTGAYNEQF
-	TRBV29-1	SAEGSDTEAF
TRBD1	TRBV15	ATSDRTRPTGGQPPGANVLT
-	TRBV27	ATLYAGELF
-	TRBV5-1	ASSPEGTRARSYEQY
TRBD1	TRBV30	AWSVRQGSDQPQH
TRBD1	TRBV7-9	ASSTDRVPEQY
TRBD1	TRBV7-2	ASSGDRGNTNIQY
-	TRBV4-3	ASSQPVGVDTGELF
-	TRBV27	ASSWGRAYQPQH
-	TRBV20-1	SARDPTGATDTQY
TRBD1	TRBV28	ASSSNDRAVAKNIQY
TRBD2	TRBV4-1	ASSQTSGSPDEQY
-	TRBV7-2	ASNSWGSDEQY
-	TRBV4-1	ASSQPRMRGYGYT
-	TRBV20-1	SARWGNMNTEAF